A single sample is the source of the 2 T cell receptor beta chains below, sequenced in a study of breast tumors, draining lymph nodes, adjacent tissues. TCRdb analysed the multiplex PCR reads with MiXCR anew, one entry per CDR3 protein. The data hold 140,000 to 150,000 distinct CDR3 sequences, with over 25% observed a single time. The lymph nodes were axillary draining lymph nodes from breast cancer patients. Specimen: axillary lymph node tissue. All receptors derive from a female donor with breast cancer. Some clones in this sample may be carry-over from other donors' samples.

This clonotype was counted ten times or more. This rearrangement joins TRBV7-9 to TRBJ2-2, with D possibly matching TRBD1 (6 bases). This CDR3 is 18 amino acids long. The V and J ends lost 6 bases and 6 bases respectively, with 26 bases between them. From germline, CDR1 is SEHNR and CDR2 FQNEAQ (reference sequence). This chain's CDR3 is CASSHLGDRTAGAGELFF. In nucleotides, the CDR3 is TGTGCCAGCAGTCACCTCGGGGACCGGACAGCCGGGGCCGGGGAGCTGTTTTTT.

In this sample, this clonotype turned up many times. J is TRBJ2-1 and V is TRBV11-2, with TRBD2 matching 12 bases. The CDR3 covers 18 residues. Germline values: CDR1 SGHAT, CDR2 FQNNGV. V gave up 5 bases and J gave up 8 bases; unmatched junction bases: 16. CDR3: CASSGGRASGGALDEQFF. The CDR3, as DNA: TGTGCCAGCAGCGGAGGGAGGGCTAGCGGGGGGGCCTTGGATGAGCAGTTCTTC.